This T cell receptor beta chain was captured in a study of T-cell memory formation after mild COVID-19. Study-wide context: In these data, TCR clusters were largely donor specific. Study-wide results and limits: Within pre-infection memory, some responding clones were found, suggesting cross-reactive memory joined. Later expanders leaned CD4+, whereas clones that contracted between day 15 and 85 were balanced CD4/CD8.

With regard to this clonotype: As yet, its antigen is unknown.

The TCR alpha and TCR beta cDNA libraries, bearing sample barcodes and UMIs, were generated by 5'RACE using constant-segment primers. One entry per CDR3 protein, called by TCRdb with MiXCR from the 5' RACE reads. The table shows 300,000 to 400,000 distinct CDR3 sequences, with roughly 15% occurring only once. The CDR3 is made up of 17 amino acids. J lost 1 base, V lost 1 base, and 8 bases had no gene match. The chain recombines TRBV12-3 or TRBV12-4 with TRBJ2-5; 8 bases are a match to TRBD2. What was sequenced was PBMCs or a T cell subset sorted from them (not recorded which). The TCR sequence derives from a man between 18 and 35 years old who had mild COVID-19 (a few samples of this study predate the infection). Cell type and time point are not known. The CDR3 DNA reads as TGTGCCAGCAGTTTAGGTGGAGCGGGGGCCCTCCAAGAGACCCAGTACTTC. The encoded protein is CASSLGGAGALQETQYF.